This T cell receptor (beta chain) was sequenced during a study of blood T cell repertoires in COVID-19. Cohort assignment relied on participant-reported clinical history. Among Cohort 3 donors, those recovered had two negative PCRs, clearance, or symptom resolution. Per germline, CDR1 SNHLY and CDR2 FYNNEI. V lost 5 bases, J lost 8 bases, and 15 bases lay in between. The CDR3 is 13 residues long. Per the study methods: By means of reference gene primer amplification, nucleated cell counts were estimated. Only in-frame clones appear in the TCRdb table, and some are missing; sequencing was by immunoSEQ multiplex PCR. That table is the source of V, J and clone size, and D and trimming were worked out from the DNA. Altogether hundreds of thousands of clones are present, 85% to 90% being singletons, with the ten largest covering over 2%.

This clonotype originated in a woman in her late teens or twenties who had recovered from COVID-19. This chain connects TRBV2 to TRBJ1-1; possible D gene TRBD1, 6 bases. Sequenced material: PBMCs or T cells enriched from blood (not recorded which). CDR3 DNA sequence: TGTGCCAGCAGTCAGGAGACCCAGGGGGAAGCTTTCTTT. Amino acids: CASSQETQGEAFF.